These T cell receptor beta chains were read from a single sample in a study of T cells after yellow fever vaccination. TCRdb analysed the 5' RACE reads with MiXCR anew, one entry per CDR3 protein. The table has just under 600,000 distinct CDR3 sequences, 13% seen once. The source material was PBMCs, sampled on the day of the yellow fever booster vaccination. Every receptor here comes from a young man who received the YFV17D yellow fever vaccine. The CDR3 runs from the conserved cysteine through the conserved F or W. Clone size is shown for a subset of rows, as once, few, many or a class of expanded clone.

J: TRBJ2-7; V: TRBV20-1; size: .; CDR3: CSAILRGERDSYEQYF
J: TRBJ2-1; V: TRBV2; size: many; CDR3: CASSEALAGLAGVEQFF
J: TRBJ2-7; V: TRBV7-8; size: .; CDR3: CASSVVRYEQYF
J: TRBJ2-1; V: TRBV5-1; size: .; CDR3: CASSLPTSSYNEQFF
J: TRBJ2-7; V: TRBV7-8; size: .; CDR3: CASSLRSYAGTIGYDQYF
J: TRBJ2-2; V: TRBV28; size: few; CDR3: CAAKGNTGELFF
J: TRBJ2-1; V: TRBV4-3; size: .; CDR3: CASSRGPGLGEQFF
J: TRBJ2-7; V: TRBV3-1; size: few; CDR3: CASSQGLAGGEQYF
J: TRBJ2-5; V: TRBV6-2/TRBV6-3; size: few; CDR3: CASSYTFLRRETQYF
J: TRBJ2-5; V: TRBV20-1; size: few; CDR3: CSARRTSALQETQYF
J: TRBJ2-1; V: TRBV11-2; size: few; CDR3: CATERGGYNEQFF
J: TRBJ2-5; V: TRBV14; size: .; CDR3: CASTDGGSGTQYF
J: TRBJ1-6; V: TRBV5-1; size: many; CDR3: CASSLPEPVSQNSPLHF
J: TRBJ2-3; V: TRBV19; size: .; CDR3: CASTPIPIQPGDTQYF
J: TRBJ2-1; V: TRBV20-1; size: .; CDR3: CSARDASGRSSYNEQFF
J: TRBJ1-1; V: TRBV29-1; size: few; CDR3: CSVARGVSSNTEAFF
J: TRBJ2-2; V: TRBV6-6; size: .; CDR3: CASSYTGSGELFF
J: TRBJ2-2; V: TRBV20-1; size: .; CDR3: CSAGNSGRGTGELFF
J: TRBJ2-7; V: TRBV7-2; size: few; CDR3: CASTLFGGPGREQYF
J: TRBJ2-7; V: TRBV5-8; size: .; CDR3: CASSTSGGLYEQYF
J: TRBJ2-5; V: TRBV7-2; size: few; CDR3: CASSEGLAGGETQYF
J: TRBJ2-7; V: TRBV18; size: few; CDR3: CASSPEGGHPVSYEQYF
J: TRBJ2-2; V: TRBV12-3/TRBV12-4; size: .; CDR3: CASSFRPSGRVRNTGELFF
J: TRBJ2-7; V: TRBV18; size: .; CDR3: CASSPLATGDEQYF
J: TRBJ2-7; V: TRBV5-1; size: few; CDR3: CASSSQRQGSYEQYF
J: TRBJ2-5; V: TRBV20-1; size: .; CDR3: CSARDGSQETQYF
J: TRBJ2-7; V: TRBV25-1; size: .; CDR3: CASSEGQLYEQYF
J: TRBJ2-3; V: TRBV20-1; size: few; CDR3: CSASLRPTDTQYF
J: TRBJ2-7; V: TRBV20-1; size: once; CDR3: CSAARGRAAYEQYF
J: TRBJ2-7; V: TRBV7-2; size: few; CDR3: CASSLLGGGPSYEQYF
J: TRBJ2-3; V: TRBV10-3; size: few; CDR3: CAIRAGTGVTDTQYF
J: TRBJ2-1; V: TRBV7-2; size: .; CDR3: CASSFHPRNFNEQFF
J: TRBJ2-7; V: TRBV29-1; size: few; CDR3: CSVSEGGEQYF
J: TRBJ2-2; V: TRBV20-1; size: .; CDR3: CSARGGELFF
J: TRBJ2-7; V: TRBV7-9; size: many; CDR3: CASSPGRVPYEQYF
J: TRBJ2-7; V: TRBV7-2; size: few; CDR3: CASSRQGAGYEQYF
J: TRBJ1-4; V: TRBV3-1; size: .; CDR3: CASSQERDRVLFREKLFF
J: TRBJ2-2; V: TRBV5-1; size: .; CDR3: CASSLAGDVAGELFF
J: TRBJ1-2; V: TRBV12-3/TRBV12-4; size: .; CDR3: CASSLNVGEEFTF
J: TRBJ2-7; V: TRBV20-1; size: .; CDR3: CCARGFSYEQYF
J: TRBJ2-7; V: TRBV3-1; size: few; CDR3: CASSQGAGSPEQYF
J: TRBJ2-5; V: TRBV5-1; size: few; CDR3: CASSHGATGQETQYF
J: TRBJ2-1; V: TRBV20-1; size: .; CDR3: CSANPTSGRGGEQFF
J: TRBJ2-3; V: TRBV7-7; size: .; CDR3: CASSQGFPNTDTQYF
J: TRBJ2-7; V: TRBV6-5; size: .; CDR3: CASSYSFSMSKQYF
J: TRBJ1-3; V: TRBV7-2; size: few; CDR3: CASSAGGGLTGNTIYF
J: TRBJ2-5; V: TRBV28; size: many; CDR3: CASKEGQETQYF
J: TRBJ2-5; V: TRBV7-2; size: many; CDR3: CASSLGLRETQYF
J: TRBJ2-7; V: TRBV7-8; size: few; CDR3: CASSSMAGGYEQYF
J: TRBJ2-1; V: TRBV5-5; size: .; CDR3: CASSSQGSAYNEQFF
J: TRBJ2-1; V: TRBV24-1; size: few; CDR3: CATSDLTGGRVEQFF
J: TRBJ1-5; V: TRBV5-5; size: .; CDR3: CASSRDSSNQAQHF
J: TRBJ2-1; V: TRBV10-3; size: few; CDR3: CAITPDNLDDNEQFF
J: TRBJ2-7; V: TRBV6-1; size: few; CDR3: CASSRQTGGLEQYF
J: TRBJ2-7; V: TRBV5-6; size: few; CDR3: CASSSRGTTYEQYF
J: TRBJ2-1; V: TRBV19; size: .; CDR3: CASTLRGHGSEQFF
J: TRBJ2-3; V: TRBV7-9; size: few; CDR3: CASSLTKRKYF